Listed here is a single T cell receptor beta chain. The data stem from a study of blood T cell repertoires in COVID-19. Germline loops: CDR1 SQVTM, CDR2 ANQGSEA. V gave up 7 bases and J gave up 8 bases; unmatched junction bases: 7. The CDR3 is made up of 12 amino acids. In the study's own analysis: Amplifying reference gene primers gave estimates of nucleated cell counts. Repertoires were generated with immunoSEQ multiplex PCR, while TCRdb's copy carries only in-frame clones and drops some. Clone size and the V and J calls come from that table; the DNA yielded D and trimming. The sample consists of under 300,000 clones, around 90% of them appearing once. Recruits, aged roughly 18 to 95 years, lived in about two dozen US areas. Participants' own reports of clinical history determined their cohort assignment. Two negative PCRs, clearance, or symptom resolution had been documented for recovered Cohort 3 donors.

The receptor was derived from a woman under 30 who had recovered from COVID-19. The chain combines TRBV29-1 with TRBJ2-3, with 9 positions matching TRBD1. The sequencing input was PBMCs or T cells enriched from blood (not recorded which). The CDR3 sequence: CSGGQGSSTQYF. The CDR3, as DNA: TGCAGCGGGGGACAGGGAAGTTCTACGCAGTATTTT.